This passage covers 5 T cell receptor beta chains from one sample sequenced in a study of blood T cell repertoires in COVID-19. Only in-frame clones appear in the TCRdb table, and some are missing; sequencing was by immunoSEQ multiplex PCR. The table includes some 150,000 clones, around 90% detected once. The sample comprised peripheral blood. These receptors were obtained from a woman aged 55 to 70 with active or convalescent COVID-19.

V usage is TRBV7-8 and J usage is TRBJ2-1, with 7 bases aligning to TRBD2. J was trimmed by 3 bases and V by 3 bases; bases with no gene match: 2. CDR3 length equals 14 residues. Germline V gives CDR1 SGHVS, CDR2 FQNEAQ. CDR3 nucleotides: TGTGCCAGCAGCTTCCTAGCGGACTACAATGAGCAGTTCTTC. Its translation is CASSFLADYNEQFF.

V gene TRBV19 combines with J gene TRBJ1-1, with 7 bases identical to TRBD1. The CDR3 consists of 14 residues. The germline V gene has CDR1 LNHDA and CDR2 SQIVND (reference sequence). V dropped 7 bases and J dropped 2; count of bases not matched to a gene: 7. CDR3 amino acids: CASISGTANTEAFF. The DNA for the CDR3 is TGTGCCAGTATTTCCGGGACAGCTAACACTGAAGCTTTCTTT.

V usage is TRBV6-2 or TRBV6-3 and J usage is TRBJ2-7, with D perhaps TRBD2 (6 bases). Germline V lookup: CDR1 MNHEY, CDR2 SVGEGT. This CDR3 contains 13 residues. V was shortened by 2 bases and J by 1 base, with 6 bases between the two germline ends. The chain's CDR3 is CASSYGGSYEQYF. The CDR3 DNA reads TGTGCCAGCAGTTACGGAGGGTCCTACGAGCAGTACTTC.

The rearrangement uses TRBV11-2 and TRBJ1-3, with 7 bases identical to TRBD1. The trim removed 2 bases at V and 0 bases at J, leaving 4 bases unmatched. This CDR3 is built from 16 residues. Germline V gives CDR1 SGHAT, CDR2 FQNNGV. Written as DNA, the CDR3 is TGTGCCAGCAGCTTACGGACAGGCAACTCTGGAAACACCATATATTTT. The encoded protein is CASSLRTGNSGNTIYF. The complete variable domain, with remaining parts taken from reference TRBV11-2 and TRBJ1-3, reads EAGVAQSPRYKIIEKRQSVAFWCNPISGHATLYWYQQILGQGPKLLIQFQNNGVVDDSQLPKDRFSAERLKGVDSTLKIQPAKLEDSAVYLCASSLRTGNSGNTIYFGEGSWLTVV.

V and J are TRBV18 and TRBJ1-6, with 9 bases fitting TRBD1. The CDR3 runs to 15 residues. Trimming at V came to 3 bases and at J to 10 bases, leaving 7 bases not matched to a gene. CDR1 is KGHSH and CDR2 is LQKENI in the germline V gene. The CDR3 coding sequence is TGTGCCAGCTCACCTGACAGGGGGTTTGGGTCACCCCTCCACTTT. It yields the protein CASSPDRGFGSPLHF.